These 21 T cell receptor beta chains were all obtained from the same sample, sequenced in a study of T-cell memory formation after mild COVID-19. One entry per CDR3 protein results from TCRdb running MiXCR on the 5' RACE reads. Here the sample spans about 470,000 distinct CDR3 sequences, 25% being singletons. The sequenced sample was PBMCs or a T cell subset sorted from them (not recorded which). Receptors originate from an adult woman who had mild COVID-19 (a few samples of this study predate the infection). Cell type and time point are not known.

V is TRBV20-1 and J is TRBJ1-4; D might be TRBD1 (5 bases). V dropped 6 bases and J dropped 8 bases, with 25 bases sitting between them. The germline CDR1 and CDR2 sequences are DFQATT and SNEGSKA (reference sequence). The CDR3 loop spans 16 amino acids. CDR3 sequence: CSAHSGGSQIREKLFF. Written as DNA, the CDR3 is TGCAGTGCCCACTCGGGGGGGTCACAAATCCGGGAAAAACTGTTTTTT.

The chain carries TRBV27 and TRBJ2-3; D ambiguous. Trimming took 6 bases from V and 2 from J, leaving 6 bases between them. The germline gives CDR1 MNHEY, CDR2 SMNVEV (reference sequence). The CDR3 is 12 residues long. The CDR3 region is CASRGYTDTQYF. CDR3 DNA sequence: TGTGCCAGCAGGGGTTACACAGATACGCAGTATTTT.

This clonotype was observed a few times. This chain uses TRBV18 with TRBJ2-3; D not resolved. Trimming shortened V by 5 bases and J by 6 bases, and 3 bases separated the two germline ends. The CDR3 is 10 residues long. Looked up from germline, CDR1 is KGHSH and CDR2 is LQKENI. The CDR3 sequence: CASSKDTQYF. The CDR3 DNA is TGTGCCAGCTCAAAGGATACGCAGTATTTT.

The chain couples TRBV5-1 to TRBJ2-7; 8 bases are shared with TRBD1. The CDR3 totals 16 residues. V shed 3 bases and J 2 bases; nucleotides not matched to a gene: 10. Germline V gene lookup returns CDR1 SGHRS and CDR2 YFSETQ. CDR3 DNA: TGCGCCAGCAGCTCACTACCCGACAGGGGTACCTACGAGCAGTACTTC. This translates into CASSSLPDRGTYEQYF.

This chain links TRBV20-1 with TRBJ2-5; 12 nucleotides match TRBD2. The trim removed 6 bases at V and 6 bases at J, leaving 11 bases unmatched. The CDR3 runs 15 residues. Germline V gives CDR1 DFQATT, CDR2 SNEGSKA (reference sequence). The CDR3 reads CSALTTSGRGKTQYF. As DNA, the CDR3 is TGCAGTGCGCTCACGACTAGCGGGAGAGGAAAGACCCAGTACTTC.

This chain links TRBV7-9 with TRBJ1-5, with a weak D call TRBD1 (5 bases). The CDR3 extends over 12 amino acids. The ends were cut back, 6 bases at V and 6 bases at J, with 9 bases in the middle. In germline, CDR1 is SEHNR, CDR2 FQNEAQ (reference sequence). CDR3 bases: TGTGCCAGCAGTGAGGGGACTCAGCCCCAGCATTTT. Translated: CASSEGTQPQHF.

This clonotype was counted at least ten times. The chain combines TRBV5-8 with TRBJ2-7; no definite D call. The V and J ends lost 3 bases and 0 bases respectively, with 4 bases between them. This CDR3 is built from 12 residues. Germline V gene lookup returns CDR1 SGHTS and CDR2 YDEGEE. The CDR3 region is CASSWSSYEQYF. The CDR3 DNA is TGTGCCAGCAGCTGGAGCTCCTACGAGCAGTACTTC.

The chain joins TRBV12-3 or TRBV12-4 to TRBJ1-1; 8 bases agree with TRBD1. The CDR3 length is 15 residues. Losses at the gene ends were 6 bases for V and 0 bases for J; bases not matched to a gene: 6. The CDR3 DNA reads TGTGCCAGCAGCGGACAGGGCAACATGAACACTGAAGCTTTCTTT. Its protein product is CASSGQGNMNTEAFF.

This clonotype has just a few counts. The V gene is TRBV4-3, the J gene TRBJ2-1; D is perhaps TRBD1 (6 bases). Trimming left V 4 bases short and J 2 bases short, with 18 bases between. This CDR3 region has 17 residues. Germline V gene sequence: CDR1 LGHNA, CDR2 YSLEER. The CDR3 sequence is CASSLQVGGAPYNEQFF. Here the CDR3 DNA reads TGCGCCAGCAGCCTCCAGGTAGGGGGAGCGCCCTACAATGAGCAGTTCTTC.

The J gene is TRBJ1-2, the V gene TRBV5-5; 7 bases fit TRBD1. Germline V gives CDR1 SGHKS, CDR2 YYEKEE (reference sequence). Trimming removed 0 bases from V and 2 bases from J; junction bases left unmatched: 1. This CDR3 has 14 residues. DNA of the CDR3: TGTGCCAGCAGCTTGGTACAGGGGAACTATGGCTACACCTTC. This codes for CASSLVQGNYGYTF.

This clonotype was seen only a few times. The genes are TRBV6-2 or TRBV6-3 and TRBJ2-7; 10 nucleotides match TRBD2. The V gene end was trimmed by 7 bases and the J gene end by 3 bases; junction bases not matched to a gene: 12. CDR3 length: 16 amino acids. The germline V gene encodes CDR1 MNHEY and CDR2 SVGEGT. CDR3: CASNKGAGGPFYEQYF. CDR3 DNA sequence: TGTGCCAGCAACAAAGGAGCGGGAGGGCCCTTCTACGAGCAGTACTTC.

The chain is built from TRBV9 and TRBJ2-3; 8 bases align to TRBD1. The CDR3 spans 16 residues. The ends lost 0 bases at V and 4 bases at J; junction bases unmatched: 7. Germline V lookup: CDR1 SGDLS, CDR2 YYNGEE. CDR3 bases: TGTGCCAGCAGCGTAGAGACAGGGGCGATGCCAGATACGCAGTATTTT. Translation gives CASSVETGAMPDTQYF.

The table lists this clonotype with a few counts. The chain uses TRBV9 and TRBJ2-7; D unclear. This CDR3 contains 8 residues. Per germline, CDR1 SGDLS and CDR2 YYNGEE. V gave up 9 bases and J gave up 3 bases, with 1 base separating them. The CDR3 coding sequence is TGTGCCAACTACGAGCAGTACTTC. It specifies CANYEQYF. Full variable domain (outside the CDR3, taken from reference TRBV9 and TRBJ2-7): DSGVTQTPKHLITATGQRVTLRCSPRSGDLSVYWYQQSLDQGLQFLIQYYNGEERAKGNILERFSAQQFPDLHSELNLSSLELGDSALYFCANYEQYFGPGTRLTVT.

The chain couples TRBV12-3 or TRBV12-4 to TRBJ1-4, with a possible D match to TRBD1 (6 bases). Trimming shortened V by 2 bases and J by 7 bases, and 17 bases separated the two germline ends. This CDR3 comprises 16 residues. This chain's CDR3 is CASSLYRAGDSEKLFF. In nucleotides, the CDR3 is TGTGCCAGCAGTTTATATCGAGCAGGGGATAGTGAAAAACTGTTTTTT.

This clonotype has just a few counts. V and J are TRBV27 and TRBJ2-5; D remains unclear. The V end was cut by 1 base, the J end by 5 bases, with 20 bases between. The CDR3 sequence is 17 residues long. Germline V gives CDR1 MNHEY, CDR2 SMNVEV (reference sequence). The CDR3 spells CASSLFQTAGISETQYF. The CDR3 DNA reads as TGTGCCAGCAGTTTATTCCAAACCGCCGGCATCAGCGAGACCCAGTACTTC.

V usage is TRBV11-3 and J usage is TRBJ1-2; possibly TRBD1 for D (6 bases). Germline V gene sequence: CDR1 SGHNT, CDR2 YENEEA. V was cut by 2 bases and J by 7 bases, with 14 bases left in between. CDR3 length equals 14 residues. DNA for the CDR3: TGTGCCAGCAGCTTATATGGGGGCTTGACTGGCTACACCTTC. Translation gives CASSLYGGLTGYTF.

This clonotype was seen only a few times. The CDR3 DNA follows: TGTGCCAGCCTTTGGGGGGTTGCCTACAATGAGCAGTTCTTC. This codes for CASLWGVAYNEQFF. V gene TRBV2 combines with J gene TRBJ2-1, with D tentatively TRBD2 (6 bases). Germline CDR1 is SNHLY and CDR2 is FYNNEI. The germline V and J ends were trimmed by 8 bases and 2 bases, with 13 bases remaining between them. CDR3 length: 14 residues.

J is TRBJ2-7 and V is TRBV15, with D perhaps TRBD1 (5 bases). The CDR3 runs 13 residues. Trimming shortened V by 3 bases and J by 9 bases, and 15 bases separated the two germline ends. CDR1 LNHNV and CDR2 YYDKDF come from the germline V gene (reference sequence). The CDR3 reads CATSRVPRQPQYF. In nucleotides, the CDR3 is TGTGCCACCAGCAGGGTTCCTAGACAGCCGCAGTACTTC.

V usage is TRBV7-2 and J usage is TRBJ1-2; 9 nucleotides match TRBD1. CDR3 length: 17 amino acids. The germline CDR1 and CDR2 sequences are SGHTA and FQGNSA. Unmatched junction bases numbered 7, after V lost 0 bases and J lost 2 bases. Here the CDR3 DNA reads TGTGCCAGCAGCTTAGCCACGGGACAGGGACCGAACTATGGCTACACCTTC. It translates to CASSLATGQGPNYGYTF.

This sequence joins TRBV6-5 and TRBJ2-1; 7 bases agree with TRBD2. Unmatched junction bases numbered 17, after V lost 2 bases and J lost 4 bases. The CDR3 contains 19 residues. Germline CDR1 reads MNHEY; CDR2 reads SVGAGI. The CDR3: CASSYPPGGLGPKYNEQFF. The CDR3 DNA is TGTGCCAGCAGTTACCCTCCGGGGGGACTCGGACCGAAGTACAATGAGCAGTTCTTC.

This clonotype was seen repeatedly, ten times or more. The chain carries TRBV5-1 and TRBJ2-5; 10 nucleotides match TRBD2. The CDR3 is made up of 16 amino acids. Germline loops: CDR1 SGHRS, CDR2 YFSETQ. Trimming removed 0 bases from V and 1 base from J; junction bases left unmatched: 3. DNA of the CDR3: TGCGCCAGCAGCTTGGGCCTAGCGGGGGCCCAAGAGACCCAGTACTTC. Translated, it gives CASSLGLAGAQETQYF.